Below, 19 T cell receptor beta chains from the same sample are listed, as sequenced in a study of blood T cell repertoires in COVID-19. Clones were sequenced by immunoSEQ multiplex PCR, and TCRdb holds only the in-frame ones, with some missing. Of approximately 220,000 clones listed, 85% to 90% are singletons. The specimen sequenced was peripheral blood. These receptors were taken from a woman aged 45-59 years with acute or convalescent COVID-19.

DNA of the CDR3: TGTGCCAGCTCACCGACCCTCAGGGGAGATTCCAATCAGCCCCAGCATTTT. Translated, it gives CASSPTLRGDSNQPQHF. The genes are TRBV18 and TRBJ1-5; possible D gene TRBD1, 6 bases. Germline V gene sequence: CDR1 KGHSH, CDR2 LQKENI. The CDR3 runs to 17 residues. The V gene lost 3 bases and the J gene lost 3 bases, with 18 bases spanning the gap.

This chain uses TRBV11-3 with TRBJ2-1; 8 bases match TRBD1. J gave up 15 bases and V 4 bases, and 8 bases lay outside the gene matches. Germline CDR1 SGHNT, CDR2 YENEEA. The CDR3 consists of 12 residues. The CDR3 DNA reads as TGTGCCAGCAGCTGGAAGGACAGGGTTACGTTCTTC. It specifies CASSWKDRVTFF.

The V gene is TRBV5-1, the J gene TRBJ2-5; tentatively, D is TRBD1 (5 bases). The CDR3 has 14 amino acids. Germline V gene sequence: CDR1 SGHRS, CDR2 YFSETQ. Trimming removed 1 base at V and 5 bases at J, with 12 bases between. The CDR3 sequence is CASSLTVPGETQYF. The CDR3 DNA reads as TGCGCCAGCAGCTTGACAGTTCCAGGGGAGACCCAGTACTTC.

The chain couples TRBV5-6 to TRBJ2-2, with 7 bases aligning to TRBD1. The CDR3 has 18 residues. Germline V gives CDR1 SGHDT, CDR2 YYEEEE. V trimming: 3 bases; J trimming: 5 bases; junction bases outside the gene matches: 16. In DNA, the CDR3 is TGTGCCAGCAGCTGCCCGATACAGGGGCCGGTGGGAACCGGGGAGCTGTTTTTT. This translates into CASSCPIQGPVGTGELFF.

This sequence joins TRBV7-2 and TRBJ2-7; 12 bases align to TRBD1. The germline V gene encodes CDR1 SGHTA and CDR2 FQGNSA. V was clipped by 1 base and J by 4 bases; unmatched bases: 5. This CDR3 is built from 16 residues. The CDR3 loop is CASSLVPGQGAYEQYF. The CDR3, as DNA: TGTGCCAGCAGCTTAGTGCCGGGACAGGGGGCTTACGAGCAGTACTTC.

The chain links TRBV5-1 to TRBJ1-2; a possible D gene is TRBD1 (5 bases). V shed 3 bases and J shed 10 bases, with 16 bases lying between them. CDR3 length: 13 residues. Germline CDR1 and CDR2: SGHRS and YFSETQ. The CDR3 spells CASSSRGGVDYTF. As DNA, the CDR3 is TGCGCCAGCAGCTCCCGGGGAGGGGTGGACTACACCTTC.

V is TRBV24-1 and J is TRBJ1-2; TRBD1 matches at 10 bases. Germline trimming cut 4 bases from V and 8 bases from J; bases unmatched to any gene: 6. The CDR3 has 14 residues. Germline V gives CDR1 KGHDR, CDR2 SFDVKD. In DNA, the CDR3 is TGTGCCACCAGTGACTCCGGACAGGGGGAGGGCTACACCTTC. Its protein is CATSDSGQGEGYTF.

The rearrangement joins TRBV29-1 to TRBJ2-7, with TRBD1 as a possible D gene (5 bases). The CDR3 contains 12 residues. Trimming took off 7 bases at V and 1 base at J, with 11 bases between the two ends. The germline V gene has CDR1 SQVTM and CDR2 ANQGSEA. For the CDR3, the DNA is TGCAGCGCTGCGACAGATTCCTACGAGCAGTACTTC. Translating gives CSAATDSYEQYF.

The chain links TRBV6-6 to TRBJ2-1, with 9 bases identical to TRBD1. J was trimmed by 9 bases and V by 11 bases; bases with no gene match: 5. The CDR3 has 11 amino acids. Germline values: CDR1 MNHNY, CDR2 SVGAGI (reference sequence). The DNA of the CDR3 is TGTGCCGTACAGGGGGCCGGTGAGCAGTTCTTC. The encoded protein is CAVQGAGEQFF.

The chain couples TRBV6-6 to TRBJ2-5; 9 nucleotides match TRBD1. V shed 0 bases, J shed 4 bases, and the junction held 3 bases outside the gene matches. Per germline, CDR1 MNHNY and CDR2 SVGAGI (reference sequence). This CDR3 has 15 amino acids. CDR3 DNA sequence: TGTGCCAGCAGTTACTCGACAGGGGGGACAGAGACCCAGTACTTC. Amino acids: CASSYSTGGTETQYF.

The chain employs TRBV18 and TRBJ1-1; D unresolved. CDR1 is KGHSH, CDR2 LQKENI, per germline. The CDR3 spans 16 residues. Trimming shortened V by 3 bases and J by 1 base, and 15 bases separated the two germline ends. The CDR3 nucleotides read TGTGCCAGCTCACCCCTGTTCGCGGGAGAGAACACTGAAGCTTTCTTT. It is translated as CASSPLFAGENTEAFF.

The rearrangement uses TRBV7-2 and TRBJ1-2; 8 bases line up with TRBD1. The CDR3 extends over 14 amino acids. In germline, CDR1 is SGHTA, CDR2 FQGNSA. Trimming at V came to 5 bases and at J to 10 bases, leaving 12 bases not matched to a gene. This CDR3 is CASSPVPGTGVYTF. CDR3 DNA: TGTGCCAGCAGCCCCGTACCCGGGACAGGAGTCTACACCTTC.

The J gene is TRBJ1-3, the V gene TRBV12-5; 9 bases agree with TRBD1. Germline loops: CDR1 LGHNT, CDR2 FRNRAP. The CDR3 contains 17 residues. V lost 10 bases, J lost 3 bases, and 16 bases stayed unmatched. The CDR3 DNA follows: TGTGCTACTATGAAGACCGGGACAGGGTTTGGTGGAAACACCATATATTTT. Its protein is CATMKTGTGFGGNTIYF.

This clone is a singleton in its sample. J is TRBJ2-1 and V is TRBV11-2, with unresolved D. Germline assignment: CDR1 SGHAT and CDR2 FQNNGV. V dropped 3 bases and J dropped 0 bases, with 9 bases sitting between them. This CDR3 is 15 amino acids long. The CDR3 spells CASSFDLNSYNEQFF. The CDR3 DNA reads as TGTGCCAGCAGCTTCGACTTAAACTCCTACAATGAGCAGTTCTTC.

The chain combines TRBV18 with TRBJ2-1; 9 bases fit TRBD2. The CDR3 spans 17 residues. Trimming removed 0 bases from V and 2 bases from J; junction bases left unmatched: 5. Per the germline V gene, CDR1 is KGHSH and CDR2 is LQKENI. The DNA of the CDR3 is TGTGCCAGCTCACCACCGGCTTTAGCGGGAGCCTACAATGAGCAGTTCTTC. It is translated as CASSPPALAGAYNEQFF.

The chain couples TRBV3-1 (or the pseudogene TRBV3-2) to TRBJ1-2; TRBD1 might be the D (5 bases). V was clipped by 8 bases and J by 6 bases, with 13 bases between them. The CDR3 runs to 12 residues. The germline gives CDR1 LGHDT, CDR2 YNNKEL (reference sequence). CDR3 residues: CASLGLADGYTF. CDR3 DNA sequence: TGTGCCAGCCTGGGACTTGCGGATGGCTACACCTTC.

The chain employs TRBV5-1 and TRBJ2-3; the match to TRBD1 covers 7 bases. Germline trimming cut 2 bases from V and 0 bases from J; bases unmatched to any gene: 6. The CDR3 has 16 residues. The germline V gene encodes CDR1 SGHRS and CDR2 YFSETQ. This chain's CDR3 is CASSFRTGGSTDTQYF. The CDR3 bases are TGCGCCAGCAGCTTCAGGACAGGAGGAAGCACAGATACGCAGTATTTT.

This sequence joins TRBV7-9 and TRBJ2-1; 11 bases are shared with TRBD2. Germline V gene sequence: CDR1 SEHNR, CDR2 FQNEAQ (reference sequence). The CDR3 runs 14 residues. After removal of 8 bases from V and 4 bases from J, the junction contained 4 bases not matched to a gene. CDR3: CASVVAGGYNEQFF. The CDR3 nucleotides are TGTGCCAGCGTTGTAGCGGGAGGGTACAATGAGCAGTTCTTC.

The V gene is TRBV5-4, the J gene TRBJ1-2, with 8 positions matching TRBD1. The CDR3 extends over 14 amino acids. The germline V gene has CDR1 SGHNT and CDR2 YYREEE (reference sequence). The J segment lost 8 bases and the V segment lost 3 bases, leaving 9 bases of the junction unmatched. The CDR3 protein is CASSSSRGPRGYTF. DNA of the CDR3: TGTGCCAGCAGCTCCTCCAGGGGGCCGCGCGGCTACACCTTC. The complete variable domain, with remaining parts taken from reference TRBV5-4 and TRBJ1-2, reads ETGVTQSPTHLIKTRGQQVTLRCSSQSGHNTVSWYQQALGQGPQFIFQYYREEENGRGNFPPRFSGLQFPNYSSELNVNALELDDSALYLCASSSSRGPRGYTFGSGTRLTVV.